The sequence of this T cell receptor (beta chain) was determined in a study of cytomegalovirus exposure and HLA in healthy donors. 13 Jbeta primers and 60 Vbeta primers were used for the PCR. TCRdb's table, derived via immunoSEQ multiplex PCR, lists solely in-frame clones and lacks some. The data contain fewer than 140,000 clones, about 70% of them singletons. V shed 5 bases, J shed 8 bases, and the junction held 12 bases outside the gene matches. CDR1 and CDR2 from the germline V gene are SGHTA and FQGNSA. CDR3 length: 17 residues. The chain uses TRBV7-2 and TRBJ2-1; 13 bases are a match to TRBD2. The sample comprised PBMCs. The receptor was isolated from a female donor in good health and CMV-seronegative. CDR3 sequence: CASSPGLAGRWRDEQFF. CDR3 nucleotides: TGTGCCAGCAGCCCGGGACTAGCGGGAAGGTGGAGGGATGAGCAGTTCTTC.